This T cell receptor (beta chain) was captured by sequencing in a study of cytomegalovirus exposure and HLA in healthy donors. Germline lookup yields CDR1 MNHEY and CDR2 SMNVEV (reference sequence). The CDR3 sequence is 15 residues long. The V gene end was trimmed by 2 bases and the J gene end by 2 bases; junction bases not matched to a gene: 5. Vbeta (60) and Jbeta (13) primers were used in the PCR. Assay used: immunoSEQ multiplex PCR; TCRdb lists only in-frame clones, some missing. The repertoire has 150,000 to 200,000 clones, 75% to 85% of them found once; the top ten carry about 4.8%. Concerning this clone itself: Its antigen remains unknown.

Findings and caveats of the study: As a later analysis revealed, most CMV-associated TCR beta chains appeared HLA-restricted. The study flagged roughly 160 TCR beta chains as cytomegalovirus-associated. Among the CMV-associated chains, three were confirmed in vitro as specific for CMV antigens.

This TCR came from a man aged 25-45 years in good health and CMV-seronegative. The sequencing input was PBMCs. This chain joins TRBV27 and TRBJ2-7, with 8 bases aligning to TRBD1. The CDR3 protein is CASSLVQGAPYEQYF. CDR3 nucleotides: TGTGCCAGCAGTTTAGTCCAGGGGGCGCCCTACGAGCAGTACTTC.